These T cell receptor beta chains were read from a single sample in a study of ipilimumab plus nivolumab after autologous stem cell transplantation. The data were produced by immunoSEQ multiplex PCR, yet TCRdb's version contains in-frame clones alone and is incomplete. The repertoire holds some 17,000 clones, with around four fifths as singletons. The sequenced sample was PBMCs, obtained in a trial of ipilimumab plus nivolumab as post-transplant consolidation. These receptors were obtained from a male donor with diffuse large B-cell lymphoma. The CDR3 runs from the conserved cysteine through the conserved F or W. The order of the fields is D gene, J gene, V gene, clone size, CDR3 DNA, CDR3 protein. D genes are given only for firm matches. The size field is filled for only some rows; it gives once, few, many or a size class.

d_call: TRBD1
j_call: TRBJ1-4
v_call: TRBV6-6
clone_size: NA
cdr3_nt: TGTGCCAGCAGCATGACAGGGGGGGATGAAAAACTGTTTTTT
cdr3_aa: CASSMTGGDEKLFF

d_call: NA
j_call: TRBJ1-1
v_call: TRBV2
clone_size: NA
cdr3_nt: TGTGCCAGCAATTCGAGGCAGGGGAACACTGAAGCTTTCTTT
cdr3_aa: CASNSRQGNTEAFF

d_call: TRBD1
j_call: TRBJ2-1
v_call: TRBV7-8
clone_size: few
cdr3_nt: TGTGCCAGCAGCTTCTTCAGGGGGTTTGAGCAGTTCTTC
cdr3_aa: CASSFFRGFEQFF

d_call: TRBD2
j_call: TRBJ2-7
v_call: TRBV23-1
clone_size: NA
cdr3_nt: TGCGCCAGCAGTCTCCTGGGACTAGCGGGGGGAAGACCCTACGAGCAGTACTTC
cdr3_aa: CASSLLGLAGGRPYEQYF

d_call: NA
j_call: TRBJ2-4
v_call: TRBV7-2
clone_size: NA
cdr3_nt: TGTGCCAGCAGCTTAGATTTTAGGCACGTAGCCAAAAACATTCAGTACTTC
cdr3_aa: CASSLDFRHVAKNIQYF

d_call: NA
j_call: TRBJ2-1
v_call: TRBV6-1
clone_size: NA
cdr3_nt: TGTGCCAGCAGTGACCTCGACCGAACTGGAGGTCGGCAGTTCTTC
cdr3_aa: CASSDLDRTGGRQFF

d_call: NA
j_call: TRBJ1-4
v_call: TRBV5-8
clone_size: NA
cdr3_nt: TGTGCCAGCAGCTTGGTTATAGGGGGAATCGGGATTAATGAAAAACTGTTTTTT
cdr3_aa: CASSLVIGGIGINEKLFF

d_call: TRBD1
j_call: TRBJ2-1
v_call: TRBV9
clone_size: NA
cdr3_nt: TGTGCCAGCAGCGTACGGCCCTTGGGACAGACCTACAATGAGCAGTTCTTC
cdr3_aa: CASSVRPLGQTYNEQFF

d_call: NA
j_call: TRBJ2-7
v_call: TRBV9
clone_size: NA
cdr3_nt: TGTGCCAGCAGCCCCGACGCGACCTACGAGCAGTACTTC
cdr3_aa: CASSPDATYEQYF

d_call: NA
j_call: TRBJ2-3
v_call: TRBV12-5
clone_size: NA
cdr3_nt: TGTGCTAGTGGTCCTAATCGACCCGGCACAGATACGCAGTATTTT
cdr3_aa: CASGPNRPGTDTQYF

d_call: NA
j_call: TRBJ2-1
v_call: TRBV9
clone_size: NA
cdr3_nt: TGTGCCAGCAGCGTTCGTCCCACAGGGACCAATGAGCAGTTCTTC
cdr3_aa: CASSVRPTGTNEQFF

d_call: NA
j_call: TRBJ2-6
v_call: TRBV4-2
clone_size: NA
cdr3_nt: TGTGCCAGCAGCCAACAGACCGGTACTGGGGCCAACGTCCTGACTTTC
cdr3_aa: CASSQQTGTGANVLTF

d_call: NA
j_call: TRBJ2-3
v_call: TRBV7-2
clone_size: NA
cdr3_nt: TGTGCCAGCAGACCTTACAGGGCCGGCACAGATACGCAGTATTTT
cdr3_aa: CASRPYRAGTDTQYF

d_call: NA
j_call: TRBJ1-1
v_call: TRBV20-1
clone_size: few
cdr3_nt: TGCAGTGCACTGGGCACTGAAGCTTTCTTT
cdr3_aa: CSALGTEAFF

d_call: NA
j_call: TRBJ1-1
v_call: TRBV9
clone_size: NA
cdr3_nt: TGTGCCAGCAGCCCTCAGCCCTTGGCGAACACTGAAGCTTTCTTT
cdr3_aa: CASSPQPLANTEAFF

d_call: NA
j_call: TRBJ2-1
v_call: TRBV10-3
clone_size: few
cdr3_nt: TGTGCCATCAGTGGTGAGAATTACAATGAGCAGTTCTTC
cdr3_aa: CAISGENYNEQFF

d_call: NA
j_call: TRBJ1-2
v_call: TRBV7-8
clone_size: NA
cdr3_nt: TGTGCCAGCAGCTCCCATAACTATGGCTACACCTTC
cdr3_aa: CASSSHNYGYTF

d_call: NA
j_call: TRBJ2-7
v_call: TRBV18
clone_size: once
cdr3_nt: TGTGCCAGCTCACCACCGAGTTCTTGGGCAGGAACTACCTACGAGCAGTACTTC
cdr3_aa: CASSPPSSWAGTTYEQYF

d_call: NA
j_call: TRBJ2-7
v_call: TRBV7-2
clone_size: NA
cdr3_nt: TGTGCCAGCAGCGGACAGTTTAACTACGAGCAGTACTTC
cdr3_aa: CASSGQFNYEQYF

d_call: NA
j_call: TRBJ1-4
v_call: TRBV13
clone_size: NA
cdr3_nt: TGTGCCAGCAGCCTAAGGGCCACATACTTGACTAATGAAAAACTGTTTTTT
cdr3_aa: CASSLRATYLTNEKLFF

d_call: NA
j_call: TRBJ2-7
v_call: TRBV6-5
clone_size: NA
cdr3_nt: TGTGCCAGCGGGTGGTTGGCTGGCGAGCAGTACTTC
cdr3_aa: CASGWLAGEQYF

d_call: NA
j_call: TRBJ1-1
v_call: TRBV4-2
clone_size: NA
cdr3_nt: TGTGCCAGCAGCCGTGAGGTTCGGGTGAGCACTGAAGCTTTCTTT
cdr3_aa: CASSREVRVSTEAFF

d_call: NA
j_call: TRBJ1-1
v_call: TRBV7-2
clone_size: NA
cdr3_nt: TGTGCCAGCAGCTTAGTGGGGCCAGAAGCTTTCTTT
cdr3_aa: CASSLVGPEAFF

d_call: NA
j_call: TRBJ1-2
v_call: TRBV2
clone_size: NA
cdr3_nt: TGTGCCAGCAACCTACAGGGTACCCTCTATGGCTACACCTTC
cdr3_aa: CASNLQGTLYGYTF

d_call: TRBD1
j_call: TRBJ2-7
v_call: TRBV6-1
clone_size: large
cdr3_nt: TGTGCCACTAAAAGACCGGACAGGAGCTCCTACGAGCAGTACTTC
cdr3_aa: CATKRPDRSSYEQYF

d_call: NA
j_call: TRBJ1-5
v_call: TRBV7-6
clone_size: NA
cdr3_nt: TGTGCCAGCAGCTTAGGGGGGACTCAGCCCCAGCATTTT
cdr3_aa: CASSLGGTQPQHF

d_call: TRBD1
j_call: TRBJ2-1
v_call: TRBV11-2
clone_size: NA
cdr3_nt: TGTGCCAGCAGGGCACGGGACAGGTCCCACAATGAGCAGTTCTTC
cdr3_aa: CASRARDRSHNEQFF

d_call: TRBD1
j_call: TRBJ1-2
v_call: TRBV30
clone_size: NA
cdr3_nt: TGTGCCTGGAGTATAGGACAGGGGTCTGGCTACACCTTC
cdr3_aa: CAWSIGQGSGYTF

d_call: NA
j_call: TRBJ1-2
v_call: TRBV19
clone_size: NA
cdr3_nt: TGTGCCAGTAGTCCTACAGCAGCCGGCTCTTGGGGCTATGGCTACACCTTC
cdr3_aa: CASSPTAAGSWGYGYTF

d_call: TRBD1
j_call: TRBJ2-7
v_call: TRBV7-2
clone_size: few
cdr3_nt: TGTGCCAGCAGCGCATACGGGACAGGGGCCGACTACGAGCAGTACTTC
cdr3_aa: CASSAYGTGADYEQYF

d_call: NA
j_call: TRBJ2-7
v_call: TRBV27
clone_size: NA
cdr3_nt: TGTGCCAGCAGCCCCGGGGCGGGGTCATACGAGCAGTACTTC
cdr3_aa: CASSPGAGSYEQYF

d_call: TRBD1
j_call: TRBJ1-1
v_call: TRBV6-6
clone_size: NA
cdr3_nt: TGTGCCAGCAGTCTGACAGGGACTGAAGCTTTCTTT
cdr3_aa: CASSLTGTEAFF

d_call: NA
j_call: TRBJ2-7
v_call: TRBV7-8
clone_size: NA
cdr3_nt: TGTGCCAGCAGCTTATTGGGGGGCGAGGACGAGCAGTACTTC
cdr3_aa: CASSLLGGEDEQYF

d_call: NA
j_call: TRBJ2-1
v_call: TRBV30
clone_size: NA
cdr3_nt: TGTGCCTGGGGCCCGGAGGGGGGACTGGCTAACAATGAGCAGTTCTTC
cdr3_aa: CAWGPEGGLANNEQFF

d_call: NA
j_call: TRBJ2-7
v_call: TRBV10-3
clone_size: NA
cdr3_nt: TGTGCCATCAGTGAGTCGGTCTGGGGGCTATACGAGCAGTACTTC
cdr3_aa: CAISESVWGLYEQYF

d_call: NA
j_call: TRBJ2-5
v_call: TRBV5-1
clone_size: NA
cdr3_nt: TGCGCCAGCAGCTTGACCCCGACGGGGCAAGAGACCCAGTACTTC
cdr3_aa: CASSLTPTGQETQYF

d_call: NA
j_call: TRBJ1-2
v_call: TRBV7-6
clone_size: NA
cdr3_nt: TGTGCCAGCAGCTCCCCATACAAGATGAAGTTTAACTATGGCTACACCTTC
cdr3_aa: CASSSPYKMKFNYGYTF

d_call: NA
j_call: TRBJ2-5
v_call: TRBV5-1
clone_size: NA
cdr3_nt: TGCGCCAGCAGCCCCACCGGCGCAGAGACCCAGTACTTC
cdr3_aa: CASSPTGAETQYF

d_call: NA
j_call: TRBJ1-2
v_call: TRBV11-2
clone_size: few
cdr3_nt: TGTGCCAGCAGCTTAGTCCGGGGGTGGTACTATGGCTACACCTTC
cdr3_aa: CASSLVRGWYYGYTF

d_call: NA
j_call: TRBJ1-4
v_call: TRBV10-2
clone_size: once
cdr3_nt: TGCGCCAGCAAAAGAATGGACAAGAATGAAAAACTGTTTTTT
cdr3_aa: CASKRMDKNEKLFF

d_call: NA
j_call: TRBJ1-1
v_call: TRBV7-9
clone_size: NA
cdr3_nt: TGTGCCAGCAGCTTAGAACGGGGGTTCACTGAAGCTTTCTTT
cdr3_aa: CASSLERGFTEAFF

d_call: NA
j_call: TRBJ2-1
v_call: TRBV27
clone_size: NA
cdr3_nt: TGTGCCAGCAAGGGGGGGAGCCCCTACAATGAGCAGTTCTTC
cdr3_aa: CASKGGSPYNEQFF

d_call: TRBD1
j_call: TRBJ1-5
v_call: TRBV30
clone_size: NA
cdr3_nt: TGTGCCTGGAACAGGGGGCATCAGCCCCAGCATTTT
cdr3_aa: CAWNRGHQPQHF

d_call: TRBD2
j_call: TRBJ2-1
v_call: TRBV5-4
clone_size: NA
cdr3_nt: TGTGCCAGCAGCGCCGGGGGGGTCGCAGGGTTCGACAATGAGCAGTTCTTC
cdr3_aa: CASSAGGVAGFDNEQFF

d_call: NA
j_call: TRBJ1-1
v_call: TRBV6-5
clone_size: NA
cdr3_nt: TGTGCCAGCAGTTACTCGGGGGGCTTGGACACTGAAGCTTTCTTT
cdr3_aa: CASSYSGGLDTEAFF